The entry that follows covers one T cell receptor beta chain sequence. Trimming cost V 8 bases and J 6 bases; bases outside gene matches: 6. Germline CDR1 and CDR2: MDHEN and SYDVKM. This CDR3 has 13 amino acids. Reverse transcription of about 0.5 to 1 ug RNA used random hexamers. Across 54 Vbeta and 13 Jbeta, immunoSEQ multiplex PCR amplified TCR beta CDR3. TCRdb recomputed calls from the immunoSEQ multiplex PCR reads with MiXCR, one row per CDR3 protein. The repertoire consists of about 250,000 distinct CDR3 sequences, with about 94% occurring once and the leading ten covering approximately 0.072%. Sequencing targeted TCR beta in blood CD8+ and CD4+ T cells. Negative isolation was applied to CD8+ and CD4+ T cells, and FACS enrichment was applied to TEMRA cells. This record comes from a study of CD8 T cells in Susac syndrome.

The V call is TRBV28, the J call TRBJ2-4; 8 bases map to TRBD2. This TCR derives from a human donor with multiple sclerosis. The sample was CD4+ T cells from PBMCs. The CDR3 coding sequence is TGTGCCAGCGGCAGCGGGGGCTCAAACATTCAGTACTTC. Its protein product is CASGSGGSNIQYF.